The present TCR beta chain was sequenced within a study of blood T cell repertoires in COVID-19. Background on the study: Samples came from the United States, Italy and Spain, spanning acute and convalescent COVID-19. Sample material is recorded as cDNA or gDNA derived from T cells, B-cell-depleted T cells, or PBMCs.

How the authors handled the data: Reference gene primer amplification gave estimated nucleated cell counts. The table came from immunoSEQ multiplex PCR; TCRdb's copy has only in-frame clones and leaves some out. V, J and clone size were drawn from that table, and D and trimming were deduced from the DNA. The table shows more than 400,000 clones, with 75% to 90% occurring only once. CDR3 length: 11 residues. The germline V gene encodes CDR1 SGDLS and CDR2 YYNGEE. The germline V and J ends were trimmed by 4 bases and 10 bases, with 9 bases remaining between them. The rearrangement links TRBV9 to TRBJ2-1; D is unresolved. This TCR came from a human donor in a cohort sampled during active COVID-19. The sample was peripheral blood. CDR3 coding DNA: TGTGCCAGCAGCCCCCTGAGGGAGCAGTTCTTC. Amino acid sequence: CASSPLREQFF.